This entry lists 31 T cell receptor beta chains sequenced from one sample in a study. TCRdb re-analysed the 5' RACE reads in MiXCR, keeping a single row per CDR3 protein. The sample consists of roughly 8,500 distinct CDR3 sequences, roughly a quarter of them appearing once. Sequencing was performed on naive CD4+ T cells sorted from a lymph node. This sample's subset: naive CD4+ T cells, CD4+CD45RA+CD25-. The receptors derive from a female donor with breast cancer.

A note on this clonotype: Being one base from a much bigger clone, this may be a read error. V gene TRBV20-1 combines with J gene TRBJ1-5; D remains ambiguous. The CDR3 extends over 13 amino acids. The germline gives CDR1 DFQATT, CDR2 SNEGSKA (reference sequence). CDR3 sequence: CSARRAGNQPQRF. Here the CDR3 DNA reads TGCAGTGCTAGAAGGGCAGGCAATCAGCCCCAGCGTTTT.

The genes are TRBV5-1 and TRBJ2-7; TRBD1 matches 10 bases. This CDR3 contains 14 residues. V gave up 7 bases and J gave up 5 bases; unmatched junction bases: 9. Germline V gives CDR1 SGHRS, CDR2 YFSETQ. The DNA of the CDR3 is TGCGCCAGCGAACCGGGACAGGGGCTCGACGAGCAGTACTTC. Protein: CASEPGQGLDEQYF.

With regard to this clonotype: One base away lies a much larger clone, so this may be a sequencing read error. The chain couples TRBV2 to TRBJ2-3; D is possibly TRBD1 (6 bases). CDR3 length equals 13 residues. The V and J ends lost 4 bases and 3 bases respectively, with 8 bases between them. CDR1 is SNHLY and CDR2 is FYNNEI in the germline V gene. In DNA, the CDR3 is TGTGCCAGCAGTGTTCAGGGGACAGATACGCAGTATTTT. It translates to CASSVQGTDTQYF.

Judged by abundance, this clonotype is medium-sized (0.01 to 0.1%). The CDR3 protein is CASSLRGNEQFF. CDR3 bases: TGTGCCAGCAGTTTAAGGGGGAATGAGCAGTTCTTC. J is TRBJ2-1 and V is TRBV12-3 or TRBV12-4, with D perhaps matching TRBD1 (6 bases). V was shortened by 2 bases and J by 7 bases, with 6 bases between the two germline ends. The CDR3 sequence is 12 residues long.

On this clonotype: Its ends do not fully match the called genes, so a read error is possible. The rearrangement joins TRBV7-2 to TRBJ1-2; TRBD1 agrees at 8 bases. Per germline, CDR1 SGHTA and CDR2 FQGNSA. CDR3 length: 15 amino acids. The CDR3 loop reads CVSSPPGQANYGYTF. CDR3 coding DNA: TGTGTCAGCAGCCCCCCGGGACAGGCTAACTATGGCTACACCTTC.

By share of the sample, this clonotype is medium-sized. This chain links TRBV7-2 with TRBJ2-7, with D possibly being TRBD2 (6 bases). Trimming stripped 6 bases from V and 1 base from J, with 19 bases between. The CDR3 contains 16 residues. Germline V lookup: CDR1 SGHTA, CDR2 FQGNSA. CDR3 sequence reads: CASRRVGGRSSYEQYF. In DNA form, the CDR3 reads TGTGCCAGCAGGAGAGTTGGGGGGAGATCTTCCTACGAGCAGTACTTC.

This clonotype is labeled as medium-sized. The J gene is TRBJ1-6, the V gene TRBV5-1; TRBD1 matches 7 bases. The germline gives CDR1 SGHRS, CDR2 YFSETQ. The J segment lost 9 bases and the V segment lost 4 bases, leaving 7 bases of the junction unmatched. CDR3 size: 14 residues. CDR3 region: CASSPGQHGSPLHF. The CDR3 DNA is TGCGCCAGCAGCCCGGGACAGCACGGTTCACCCCTCCACTTT.

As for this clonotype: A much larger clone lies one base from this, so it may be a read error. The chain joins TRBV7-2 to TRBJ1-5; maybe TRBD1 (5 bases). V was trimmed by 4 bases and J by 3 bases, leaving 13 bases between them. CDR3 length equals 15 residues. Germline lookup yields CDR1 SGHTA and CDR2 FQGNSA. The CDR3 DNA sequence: TGTGCCAGCAGCTACGGGGGACCTAACAATCAGCCCCAGCATTTT. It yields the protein CASSYGGPNNQPQHF.

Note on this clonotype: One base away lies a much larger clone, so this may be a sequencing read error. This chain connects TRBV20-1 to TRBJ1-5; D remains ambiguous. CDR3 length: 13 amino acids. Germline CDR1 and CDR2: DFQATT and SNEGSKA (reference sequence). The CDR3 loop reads CSARRTGNQPRHF. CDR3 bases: TGCAGTGCTAGACGGACGGGCAATCAGCCCCGGCATTTT.

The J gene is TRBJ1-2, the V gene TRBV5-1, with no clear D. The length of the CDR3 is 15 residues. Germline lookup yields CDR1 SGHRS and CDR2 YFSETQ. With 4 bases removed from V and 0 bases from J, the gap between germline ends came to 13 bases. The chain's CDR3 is CASSMALRSNYGYTF. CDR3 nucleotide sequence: TGCGCCAGCAGCATGGCCCTCAGGTCTAACTATGGCTACACCTTC.

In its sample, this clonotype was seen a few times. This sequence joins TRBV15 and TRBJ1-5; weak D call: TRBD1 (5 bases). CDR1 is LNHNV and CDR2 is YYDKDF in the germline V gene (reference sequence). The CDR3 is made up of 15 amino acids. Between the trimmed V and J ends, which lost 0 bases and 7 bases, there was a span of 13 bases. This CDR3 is CATSRDRTFGQPQHF. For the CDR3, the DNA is TGTGCCACCAGCAGAGATAGGACATTTGGGCAGCCCCAGCATTTT.

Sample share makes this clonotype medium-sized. CDR3 loop: CASSLTGGPGKGEQFF. The CDR3 bases are TGCGCCAGCAGCTTAACGGGAGGGCCTGGTAAGGGTGAGCAGTTCTTC. This chain links TRBV5-1 with TRBJ2-1; 8 bases line up with TRBD2. The CDR3 loop spans 16 amino acids. V was pared by 2 bases and J by 9 bases, with 13 bases of the junction left unmatched. CDR1 SGHRS and CDR2 YFSETQ come from the germline V gene. Filled out from reference TRBV5-1 and TRBJ2-1, the complete variable domain reads KAGVTQTPRYLIKTRGQQVTLSCSPISGHRSVSWYQQTPGQGLQFLFEYFSETQRNKGNFPGRFSGRQFSNSRSEMNVSTLELGDSALYLCASSLTGGPGKGEQFFGPGTRLTVL.

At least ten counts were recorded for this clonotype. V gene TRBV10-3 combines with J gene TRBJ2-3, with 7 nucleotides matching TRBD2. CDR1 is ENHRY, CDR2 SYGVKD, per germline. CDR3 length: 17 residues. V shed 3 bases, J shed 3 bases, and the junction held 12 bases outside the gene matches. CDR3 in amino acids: CAISEGRGGGGTDTQYF. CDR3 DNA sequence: TGTGCCATCAGTGAAGGTCGCGGCGGGGGTGGGACAGATACGCAGTATTTT.

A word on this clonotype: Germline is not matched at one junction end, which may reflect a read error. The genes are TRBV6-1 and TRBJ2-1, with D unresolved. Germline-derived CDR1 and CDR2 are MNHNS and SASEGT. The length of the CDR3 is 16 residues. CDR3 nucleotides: TGTGCCAGCAGTTCCCAGTTCGGGCTGGCGCACAATGAGCGGTTCTTC. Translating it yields CASSSQFGLAHNERFF.

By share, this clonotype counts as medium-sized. The DNA for the CDR3 is TGTGCCAGCAGCGTAGACGGGAGTACAAAGACCCAGTACTTC. Its translation is CASSVDGSTKTQYF. The V gene is TRBV9, the J gene TRBJ2-5; the D gene is possibly TRBD2 (6 bases). Per the germline V gene, CDR1 is SGDLS and CDR2 is YYNGEE. The CDR3 has 14 residues. Trimming removed 0 bases at V and 6 bases at J, with 12 bases between.

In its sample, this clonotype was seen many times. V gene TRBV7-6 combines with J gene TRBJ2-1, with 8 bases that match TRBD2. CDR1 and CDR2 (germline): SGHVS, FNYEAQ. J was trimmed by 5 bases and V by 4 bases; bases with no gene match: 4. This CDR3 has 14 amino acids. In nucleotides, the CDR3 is TGTGCCAGCAGCTCCGGACTAGCAGACAATGAGCAGTTCTTC. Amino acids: CASSSGLADNEQFF.

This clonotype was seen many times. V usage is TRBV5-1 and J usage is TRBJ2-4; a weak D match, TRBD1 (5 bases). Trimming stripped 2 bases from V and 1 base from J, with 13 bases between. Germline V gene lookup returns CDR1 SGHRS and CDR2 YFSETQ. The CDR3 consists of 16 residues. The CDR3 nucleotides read TGCGCCAGCAGCTTATCCCAGGGTTTCGCCAAAAACATTCAGTACTTC. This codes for CASSLSQGFAKNIQYF. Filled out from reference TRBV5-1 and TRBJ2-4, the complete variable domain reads KAGVTQTPRYLIKTRGQQVTLSCSPISGHRSVSWYQQTPGQGLQFLFEYFSETQRNKGNFPGRFSGRQFSNSRSEMNVSTLELGDSALYLCASSLSQGFAKNIQYFGAGTRLSVL.

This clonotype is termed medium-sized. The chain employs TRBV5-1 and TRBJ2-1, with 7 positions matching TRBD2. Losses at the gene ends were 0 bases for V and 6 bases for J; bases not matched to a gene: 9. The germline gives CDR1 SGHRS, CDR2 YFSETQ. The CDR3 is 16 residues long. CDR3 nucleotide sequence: TGCGCCAGCAGCTTGGTGGCTAGCGGCAACCCCAATGAGCAGTTCTTC. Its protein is CASSLVASGNPNEQFF.

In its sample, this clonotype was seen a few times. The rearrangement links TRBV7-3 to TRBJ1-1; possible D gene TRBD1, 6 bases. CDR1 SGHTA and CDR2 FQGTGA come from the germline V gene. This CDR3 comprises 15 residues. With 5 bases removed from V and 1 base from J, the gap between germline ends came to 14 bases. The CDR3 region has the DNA TGTGCCAGCAGCCCCACAGGGACTCGGAACACTGAAGCTTTCTTT. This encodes CASSPTGTRNTEAFF.

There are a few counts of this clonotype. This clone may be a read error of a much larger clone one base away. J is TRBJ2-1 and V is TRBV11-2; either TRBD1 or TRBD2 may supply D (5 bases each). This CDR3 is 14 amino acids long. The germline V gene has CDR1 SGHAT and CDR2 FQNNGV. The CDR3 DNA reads TGTGCCAGCACCCCTACGGGACCCTACGATGAGCAGTTCTTC. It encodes CASTPTGPYDEQFF. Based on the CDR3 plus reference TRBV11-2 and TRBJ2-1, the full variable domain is EAGVAQSPRYKIIEKRQSVAFWCNPISGHATLYWYQQILGQGPKLLIQFQNNGVVDDSQLPKDRFSAERLKGVDSTLKIQPAKLEDSAVYLCASTPTGPYDEQFFGPGTRLTVL.

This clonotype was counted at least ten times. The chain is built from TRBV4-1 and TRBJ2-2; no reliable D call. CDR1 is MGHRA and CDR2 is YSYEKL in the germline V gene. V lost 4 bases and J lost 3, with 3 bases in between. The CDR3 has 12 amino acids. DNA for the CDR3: TGCGCCAGCAGCCCGTACACCGGGGAGCTGTTTTTT. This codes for CASSPYTGELFF.

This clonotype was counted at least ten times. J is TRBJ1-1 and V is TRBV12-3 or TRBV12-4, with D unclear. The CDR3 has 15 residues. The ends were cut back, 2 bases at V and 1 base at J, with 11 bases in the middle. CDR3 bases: TGTGCCAGCAGTTTATCGTTAGGGTGGAACACTGAAGCTTTCTTT. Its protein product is CASSLSLGWNTEAFF.

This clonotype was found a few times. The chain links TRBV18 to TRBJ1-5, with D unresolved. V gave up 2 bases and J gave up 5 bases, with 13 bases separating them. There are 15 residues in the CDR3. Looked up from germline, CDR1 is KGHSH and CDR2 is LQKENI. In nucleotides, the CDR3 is TGTGCCAGCTCACCAAATAGTAATGGCGATCAGCCCCAGCATTTT. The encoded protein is CASSPNSNGDQPQHF.

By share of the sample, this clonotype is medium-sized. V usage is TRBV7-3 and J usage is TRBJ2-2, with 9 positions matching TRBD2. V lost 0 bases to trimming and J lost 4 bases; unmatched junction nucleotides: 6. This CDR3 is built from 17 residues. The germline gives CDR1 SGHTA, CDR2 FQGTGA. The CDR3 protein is CASSLTTGLAVTGELFF. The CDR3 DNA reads TGTGCCAGCAGCTTAACGACGGGACTAGCAGTCACCGGGGAGCTGTTTTTT.

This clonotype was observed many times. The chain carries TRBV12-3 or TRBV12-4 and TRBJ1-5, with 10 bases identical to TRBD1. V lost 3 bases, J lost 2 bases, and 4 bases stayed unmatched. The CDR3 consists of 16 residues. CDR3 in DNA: TGTGCCAGCAGTTTCTCCGGGACAGGGGGCAATCAGCCCCAGCATTTT. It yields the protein CASSFSGTGGNQPQHF.

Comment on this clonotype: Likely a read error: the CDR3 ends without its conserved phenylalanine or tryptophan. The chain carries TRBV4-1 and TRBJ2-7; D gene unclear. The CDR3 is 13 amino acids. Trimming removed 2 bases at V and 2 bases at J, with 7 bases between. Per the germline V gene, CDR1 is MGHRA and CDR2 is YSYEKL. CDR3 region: CASSQPSTYEQYL. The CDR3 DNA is TGCGCCAGCAGCCAACCCTCTACCTACGAGCAGTACCTC.

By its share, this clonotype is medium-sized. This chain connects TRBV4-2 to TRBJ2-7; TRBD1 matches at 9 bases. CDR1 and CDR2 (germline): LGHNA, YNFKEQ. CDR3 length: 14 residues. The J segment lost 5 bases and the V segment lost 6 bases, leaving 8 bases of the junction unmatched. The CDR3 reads CASRAAGQGNEQYF. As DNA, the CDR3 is TGTGCCAGCAGGGCGGCGGGACAGGGAAACGAGCAGTACTTC.

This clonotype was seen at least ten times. The CDR3 loop reads CASSLEETTYEQYF. CDR3 DNA sequence: TGTGCCAGCTCCCTGGAGGAAACGACCTACGAGCAGTACTTC. This sequence joins TRBV18 and TRBJ2-7, with D possibly being TRBD2 (5 bases). From germline, CDR1 is KGHSH and CDR2 LQKENI. This CDR3 spans 14 amino acids. Trimming shortened V by 6 bases and J by 2 bases, and 14 bases separated the two germline ends.

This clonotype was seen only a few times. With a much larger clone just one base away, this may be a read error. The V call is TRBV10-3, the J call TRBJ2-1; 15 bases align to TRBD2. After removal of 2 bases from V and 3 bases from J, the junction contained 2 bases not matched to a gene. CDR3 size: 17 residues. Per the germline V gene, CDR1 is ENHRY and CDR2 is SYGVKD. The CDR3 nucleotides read TGTGCCATCAGTGAGGGGACTAGCGGGAGGTGCTACAATGAGCAGTTCTTC. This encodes CAISEGTSGRCYNEQFF.

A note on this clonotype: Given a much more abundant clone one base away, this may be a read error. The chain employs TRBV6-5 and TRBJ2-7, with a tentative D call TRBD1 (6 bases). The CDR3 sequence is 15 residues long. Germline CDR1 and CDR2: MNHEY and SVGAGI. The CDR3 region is CASNYGGPGAYEQYF. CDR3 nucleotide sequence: TGTGCCAGCAATTACGGTGGGCCAGGGGCCTACGAGCAGTACTTC.

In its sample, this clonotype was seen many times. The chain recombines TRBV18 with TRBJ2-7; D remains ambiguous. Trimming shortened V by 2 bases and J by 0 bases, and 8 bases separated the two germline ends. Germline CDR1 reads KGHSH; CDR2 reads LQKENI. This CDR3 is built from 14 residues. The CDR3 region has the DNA TGTGCCAGCTCACCAGGTTGGATCTCCTACGAGCAGTACTTC. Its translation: CASSPGWISYEQYF.